This entry features one TCR beta chain sequence. Its antigen target is currently unknown. Qualities for individual bases were not recorded, and no much larger clone is one base off. TCRbeta CDR3 regions were amplified from genomic DNA by means of the immunoSEQ Assay, a bias-controlled multiplex PCR. For the original study's pipeline: Nucleated cell counts per sample were estimated from amplification of reference gene primers within the assay. To quantify the absolute abundance of each unique TCRbeta CDR3 rearrangement, sequence reads were collapsed and filtered. Productive Simpson clonality was computed per sample as the square root of Simpson's diversity index over productive rearrangements. TCRdb provides this immuneACCESS table in a form limited to in-frame rearrangements. Some clones are lacking; in checked studies, under half of them reflect an unresolved V gene, and why the rest are absent is not known. V and J calls and clone size are as listed in that table; D and trimming were resolved from the DNA. This sample holds roughly 150,000 clones; around nine tenths were observed only once. The ten largest clones represent just over 2.5% of the sample.

The CDR3 has 14 amino acids, counting the end cysteine and phenylalanine. The retained sequence is limited to the CDR3, 42 bases, with the frame set at the first base. The germline V gene provides CDR1 SGHTA and CDR2 FQGNSA. The V end loses 3 bases and the J end loses 3 bases, and a stretch of 11 bases separates them. The data derive from a study of blood T cell repertoires in COVID-19 (dated by TCRdb to 2018 to 2021). General notes on the study: The collaborator samples originated in the United States, Italy and Spain and spanned the acute and convalescent phases of COVID-19. The prospective study material was composed of cDNA or gDNA derived from T cells, B-cell-depleted T cells, or PBMCs. Deeply sampled blood TCRbeta repertoires from subjects exposed to, actively infected with, or recovered from COVID-19 were included in the dataset. The repertoires were released in a freely available public database meant as a resource for research on the immune response to SARS-CoV-2. Samples came from the ongoing ImmuneRACE study (first 160 participants) plus 1,254 subjects from 6 global collaborators. A de-identified subject ID, COVID-19 status, age in years and sex were almost always included in the sample metadata. Where HLA class I and class II types were available, the types were taken from metadata supplied by the sample provider, not from assay-based typing. The research as a whole found: How much clinical and demographic metadata was included differed by source and by participant, and the metadata was provided uncurated.

In Seattle, one collaborating source enrolled patients while the infection was active and tracked those patients longitudinally over the course of disease. Collaborating institutions collected whole blood in K2EDTA tubes following their own protocols. Collaborator samples were shipped for TCRbeta analysis as frozen whole blood, isolated PBMCs, or DNA extracted from either sample type. Sequencing was done on a sample of peripheral blood. The clonotype originates from a woman older than 75 with COVID-19, enrolled during active disease. The chain links TRBV7-2 with TRBJ1-2; tentative D gene TRBD1, with 5 bases matching. The CDR3 corresponds to CASSFSDSDYGYTF. The DNA sequence is as follows: TGTGCCAGCAGCTTCTCAGACAGCGACTATGGCTACACCTTC.